The TCR beta chain under discussion was sequenced for a study of cytomegalovirus exposure and HLA in healthy donors. Looked up from germline, CDR1 is SGHRS and CDR2 is YFSETQ. The CDR3 consists of 14 residues. Study results and caveats: In a later analysis, TCR beta V- and J-gene trimming showed a link to a missense DCLRE1C variant.

13 Jbeta primers and 60 Vbeta primers were used for the PCR. Measured with immunoSEQ multiplex PCR; TCRdb has only the in-frame clones, and not every one. The sample lists more than 90,000 clones; about 76% were seen once. As regards this clone: Its specificity is unknown. A read error may account for a junction end that differs from germline.

This TCR came from a human donor in good health. The sample was PBMCs. V usage is TRBV5-1 and J usage is TRBJ2-1; D unresolved. The CDR3: CASTLTYPTHEQFF. CDR3 sequence (DNA): TGCGCCAGCACCTTGACCTACCCAACGCATGAGCAGTTCTTC.